The following is a T cell receptor beta chain sequence with its context. These data are taken from a study of blood T cell repertoires in COVID-19. About the study: Samples of COVID-19 (acute and convalescent) were obtained from the United States, Italy and Spain.

Patients at the Seattle site were enrolled during active infection and followed longitudinally. V was cut by 5 bases and J by 6 bases, with 10 bases left in between. Germline-derived CDR1 and CDR2 are SQVTM and ANQGSEA. This CDR3 comprises 11 residues. The assay was immunoSEQ multiplex PCR, and TCRdb's table has in-frame clones only and misses some. The sample has around 300,000 clones, around nine tenths seen once. The receptor's source is a woman in her 30s with COVID-19, enrolled during active disease. This chain links TRBV29-1 with TRBJ1-1; tentatively, D is TRBD1 (5 bases). The sample taken for sequencing was peripheral blood. This CDR3 is CSVWRDAEAFF. The CDR3 DNA follows: TGCAGCGTTTGGAGGGACGCTGAAGCTTTCTTT.